This T cell receptor (beta chain) was obtained from a study of shared clonotypes between healthy human individuals. Study results and limitations: When compared with the clonotypes that were shared by all four sorted-subset donors, the non-shared clonotypes turned out to have lower generation probabilities.

Germline assignment: CDR1 MNHEY and CDR2 SMNVEV (reference sequence). This CDR3 region has 15 residues. Trimming removed 2 bases from V and 5 bases from J; junction bases left unmatched: 3. As regards this clone: Its target is not known.

CD8 cells classed as naive were CD45RO-negative and positively selected for CCR7, excluding terminally differentiated effector memory CD45RA+ cells. The assay was immunoSEQ multiplex PCR, and TCRdb's table has in-frame clones only and misses some. There are roughly 1,800,000 clones in the sample; about 94% occur only once, and less than 1.5% lies in the top ten. This rearrangement joins TRBV27 to TRBJ2-2, with 9 bases lining up with TRBD2. The sample comprised naive CD8+ T cells sorted from blood. This clonotype originated in a young man in good health. CDR3 DNA sequence: TGTGCCAGCAGTTTAGGACTAGCGTGGACCGGGGAGCTGTTTTTT. Protein: CASSLGLAWTGELFF.